The 3 T cell receptor beta chains presented below share a single source sample, sequenced in a study of T-cell reconstitution after alpha-beta-depleted transplantation in children. A library of TCRbeta sequences, prepared with unique molecular identifiers, was generated. TCRdb re-analysed the PCR reads in MiXCR, keeping a single row per CDR3 protein. In the table there are 230,000 or so distinct CDR3 sequences, roughly a tenth of which are singletons. Sequenced here: PBMCs from the stem cell graft donor, sampled from the stem cell graft. The receptors were gathered from a human donor who donated a stem cell graft to a child with SCID.

In its sample, this clonotype was seen many times. V gene TRBV5-1 combines with J gene TRBJ2-7; TRBD2 might be the D (5 bases). V was cut by 4 bases and J by 3 bases, with 17 bases left in between. This CDR3 spans 15 amino acids. Germline V gives CDR1 SGHRS, CDR2 YFSETQ. CDR3 bases: TGCGCCAGCAGCCGCGGGTCTGGTAAGGTCTACGAGCAGTACTTC. Protein: CASSRGSGKVYEQYF. Drawing the rest from reference TRBV5-1 and TRBJ2-7, the complete variable domain is KAGVTQTPRYLIKTRGQQVTLSCSPISGHRSVSWYQQTPGQGLQFLFEYFSETQRNKGNFPGRFSGRQFSNSRSEMNVSTLELGDSALYLCASSRGSGKVYEQYFGPGTRLTVT.

This clonotype was recorded many times. V and J are TRBV4-2 and TRBJ1-5; 7 bases line up with TRBD1. Germline V gene sequence: CDR1 LGHNA, CDR2 YNFKEQ. The V gene end was trimmed by 0 bases and the J gene end by 3 bases; junction bases not matched to a gene: 5. The CDR3 is 16 amino acids. The CDR3 nucleotides are TGTGCCAGCAGCCAAGAACGGAGGGGGCCCAATCAGCCCCAGCATTTT. Translation: CASSQERRGPNQPQHF.

On this clonotype: It may be a read error: a sequence one base away is much more abundant. The chain uses TRBV5-1 and TRBJ1-3; D not resolved. The CDR3 loop spans 13 amino acids. Trimming shortened V by 4 bases and J by 8 bases, and 13 bases separated the two germline ends. The germline V gene encodes CDR1 SGHRS and CDR2 YFSETQ. The DNA of the CDR3 is TGCGCCAGCAGCACCGGCGGCGGATACACCATATATTTT. Its translation is CASSTGGGYTIYF.